This T cell receptor beta chain originates from a study of OX40 agonist ivuxolimab in advanced cancers. Study-wide results and limits: On average, a greater number of expanded clones characterised CD8+ T cells relative to CD4+.

As regards this clone: Its antigen remains unknown.

Germline trimming cut 4 bases from V and 4 bases from J; bases unmatched to any gene: 6. Germline CDR1 is MDHEN and CDR2 is SYDVKM. The CDR3 spans 15 residues. Baseline was the first blood sampling point, followed by cycle 4 day 1 and cycle 7 day 1. Only in-frame clones appear in the TCRdb table, and some are missing; sequencing was by immunoSEQ multiplex PCR. The repertoire holds 60,000 to 75,000 clones, with approximately 94% as singletons. The TCR originated in an adult with an advanced solid tumor such as melanoma, head and neck, liver or kidney cancer. The sample in question was CD4+ or CD8+ T cells sorted from blood, obtained in a trial of the OX40 agonist ivuxolimab. The rearrangement joins TRBV28 to TRBJ2-7; TRBD2 matches at 11 bases. CDR3: CASSSRLAGRYEQYF. CDR3 in DNA: TGTGCCAGCAGTTCCCGACTAGCGGGAAGGTACGAGCAGTACTTC.